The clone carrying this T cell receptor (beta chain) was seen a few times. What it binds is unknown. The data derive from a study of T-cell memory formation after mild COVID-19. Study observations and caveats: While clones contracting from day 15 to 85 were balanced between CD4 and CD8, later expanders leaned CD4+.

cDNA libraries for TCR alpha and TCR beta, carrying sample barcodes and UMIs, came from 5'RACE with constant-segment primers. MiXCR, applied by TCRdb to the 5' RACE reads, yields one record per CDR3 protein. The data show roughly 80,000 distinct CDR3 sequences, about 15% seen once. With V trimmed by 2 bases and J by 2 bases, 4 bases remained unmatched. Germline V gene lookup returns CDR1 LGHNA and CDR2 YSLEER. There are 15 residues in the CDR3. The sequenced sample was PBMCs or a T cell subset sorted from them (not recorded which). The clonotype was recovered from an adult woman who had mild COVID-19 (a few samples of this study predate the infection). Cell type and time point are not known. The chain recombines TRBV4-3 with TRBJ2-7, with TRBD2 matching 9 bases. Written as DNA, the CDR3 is TGCGCCAGCAGCCAATTACTAGCGGGTGCCTACGAGCAGTACTTC. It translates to CASSQLLAGAYEQYF.